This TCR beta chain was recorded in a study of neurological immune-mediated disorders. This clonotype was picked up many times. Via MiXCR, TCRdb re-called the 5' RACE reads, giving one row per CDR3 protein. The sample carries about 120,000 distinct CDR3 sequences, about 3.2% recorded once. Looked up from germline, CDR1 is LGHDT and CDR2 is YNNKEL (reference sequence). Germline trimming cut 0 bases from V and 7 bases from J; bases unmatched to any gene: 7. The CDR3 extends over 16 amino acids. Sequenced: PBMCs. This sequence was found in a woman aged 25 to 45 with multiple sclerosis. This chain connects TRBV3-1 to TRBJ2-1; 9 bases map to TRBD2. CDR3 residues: CASSQEISGSTNEQFF. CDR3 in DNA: TGTGCCAGCAGCCAAGAAATTAGCGGGAGTACGAATGAGCAGTTCTTC.